Each of the 5 T cell receptor beta chains below was sequenced from the same sample in a study of tumor-infiltrating lymphocytes in primary liver carcinoma. Taking about 18-31 mg of unsorted bulk tissue, the authors co-extracted RNA and DNA. The researchers produced TCR beta cDNA from around 500 ng total RNA with a constant-region primer. Employing slightly modified ARM-PCR, three nested multiplex PCR rounds were run, and these gave rise to the TCR beta libraries. The first two PCR rounds, nine to ten cycles each, used TRBV1-TRBV30 forward primers and a C-beta reverse primer. TCRdb analysed the multiplex PCR reads with MiXCR anew, one entry per CDR3 protein. The table has more than 95,000 distinct CDR3 sequences, 60% to 80% seen once. Source material: liver tumor tissue from sampling region 3. The subset is: tumor region T3, left-lateral pole. All receptors derive from a woman aged 55-69 years with primary liver carcinoma and hepatitis B virus infection.

This chain uses TRBV11-2 with TRBJ2-7, with D possibly called TRBD1 or TRBD2 (5 bases each). Germline V gene lookup returns CDR1 SGHAT and CDR2 FQNNGV. Trimming took 7 bases from V and 6 from J, leaving 19 bases between them. The CDR3 spans 14 residues. This CDR3 reads CASNLASAGTEQYF. CDR3 nucleotide sequence: TGTGCCAGCAATTTAGCCTCGGCAGGGACCGAGCAGTACTTC.

This clonotype was picked up many times. V gene TRBV13 combines with J gene TRBJ1-4; possible D gene TRBD1, 6 bases. Trimming left V 5 bases short and J 4 bases short, with 14 bases between. The CDR3 runs to 15 residues. Germline CDR1 is PRHDT and CDR2 is FYEKMQ (reference sequence). The CDR3 DNA sequence: TGTGCCAGCAGCCCAGGACAGACTAGTAATGAAAAACTGTTTTTT. Protein: CASSPGQTSNEKLFF. The full variable domain, in which reference TRBV13 and TRBJ1-4 provide the parts outside the CDR3, is AAGVIQSPRHLIKEKRETATLKCYPIPRHDTVYWYQQGPGQDPQFLISFYEKMQSDKGSIPDRFSAQQFSDYHSELNMSSLELGDSALYFCASSPGQTSNEKLFFGSGTQLSVL.

With regard to this clonotype: One junction end does not reproduce the germline sequence, and a read error may be involved. V and J are TRBV11-2 and TRBJ2-3; D gene uncertain. There are 14 residues in the CDR3. Germline V CDR1 and CDR2: SGHAT, FQNNGV. CDR3 nucleotide sequence: TGTGCTAGCAGCATGAGGCTTCCCACGGATACGCAGTATTTT. Encoded protein: CASSMRLPTDTQYF.

The DNA for the CDR3 is TGTGCCACCAGTAGCCCCTACAATGAGCAGTTCTTC. The encoded protein is CATSSPYNEQFF. This chain connects TRBV24-1 to TRBJ2-1; D remains ambiguous. CDR1 is KGHDR, CDR2 SFDVKD, per germline. CDR3 length equals 12 residues. Trimming took 6 bases from V and 2 from J, leaving 4 bases between them.

With regard to this clonotype: The junction differs from germline at one of its ends, possibly a read error. The rearrangement uses TRBV11-2 and TRBJ2-3; possibly TRBD1 or TRBD2 for D (6 bases each). This CDR3 is 16 amino acids long. Germline V CDR1 and CDR2: SGHAT, FQNNGV. The CDR3 loop reads CASSRGMEGDRDMQYF. For the CDR3, the DNA is TGTGCCAGCAGCCGGGGGATGGAGGGGGATAGGGATATGCAATATTTC. Complete variable domain (other parts from reference TRBV11-2 and TRBJ2-3): EAGVAQSPRYKIIEKRQSVAFWCNPISGHATLYWYQQILGQGPKLLIQFQNNGVVDDSQLPKDRFSAERLKGVDSTLKIQPAKLEDSAVYLCASSRGMEGDRDMQYFGPGTRLTVL.